Listed below are T cell receptor beta chains from one sample, sequenced in a study of T-cell reconstitution after alpha-beta-depleted transplantation in children. TCRdb processed the PCR reads anew with MiXCR; each CDR3 protein has one entry. The sample records 670,000 or so distinct CDR3 sequences, around 12% being singletons. Source: PBMCs, taken before TCRalphabeta/CD19-depleted stem cell transplant. Every receptor here comes from a girl aged 2-10 years with congenital amegakaryocytic thrombocytopenia, due to receive a stem cell transplant. The CDR3 runs from the conserved cysteine through the conserved F or W. A D gene is named only where the DNA matches it firmly. Only some rows state a clone size, as once, few, many or a class for expanded clones.

>.|.|TRBV27|TRBJ2-1
TGTGCCAGCATGGGTACCTACAATGAGCAGTTCTTC
CASMGTYNEQFF
>.|few|TRBV27|TRBJ1-2
TGTGCCAGCAGGGACCCGGGACAAGGCTATGGCTACACCTTC
CASRDPGQGYGYTF
>.|few|TRBV6-5|TRBJ2-5
TGTGCCAGCAGTTACTCGATAGGGGGACAAGAGACCCAGTACTTC
CASSYSIGGQETQYF
>.|many|TRBV5-1|TRBJ2-7
TGCGCCAGCAGCTTGGACACCACCTACGAGCAGTACTTC
CASSLDTTYEQYF
>TRBD1|many|TRBV7-2|TRBJ2-3
TGTGCCAGCAGCTTAATGGGACAGGACACAGATACGCAGTATTTT
CASSLMGQDTDTQYF
>.|many|TRBV20-1|TRBJ2-1
TGCAGTGCCCCGACCCGGCTACTCAATGAGCAGTTCTTC
CSAPTRLLNEQFF
>.|.|TRBV2|TRBJ2-1
TGTGCCTTCAGTTTGGCCTTACTAGCCCTTGCAGCCTACAATGAGCAGTTCTTC
CAFSLALLALAAYNEQFF
>TRBD2|.|TRBV10-3|TRBJ2-7
TGTGCCATCCGCACTTTTAGCGGGAGGGCCAGTGAGCAGTACTTC
CAIRTFSGRASEQYF
>TRBD2|many|TRBV29-1|TRBJ2-1
TGCAGCGCTGCGGTTGGCGGGAGTTTAAATGAGCAGTTCTTC
CSAAVGGSLNEQFF
>.|.|TRBV7-9|TRBJ2-3
TGTGCCAGCAGCCCCCCCCTATCGGATCCTAGCACAGATACGCAGTATTTT
CASSPPLSDPSTDTQYF
>.|once|TRBV5-1|TRBJ2-6
TGCGCCAGCAGCCCCTTGGAGTCTGGGGCCAACGTCCTGACTTTC
CASSPLESGANVLTF
>.|.|TRBV28|TRBJ2-3
TGTGCCAGCAGTGGGTATCCAGATACGCAGTATTTT
CASSGYPDTQYF
>TRBD2|many|TRBV27|TRBJ2-1
TGTGCCAGTAGAGCGGGAGGGCCAGACAATGAGCAGTTCTTC
CASRAGGPDNEQFF
>TRBD2|.|TRBV27|TRBJ2-7
TGTGCCAGCAGTATGGGACTAGCGCCTTACGAGCAGTACTTC
CASSMGLAPYEQYF
>.|few|TRBV20-1|TRBJ2-3
TGCAGTGCTAGCGAGGATAGAACAGATACGCAGTATTTT
CSASEDRTDTQYF
>TRBD1|.|TRBV20-1|TRBJ2-3
TGCAGTGCTAGCAACAGGGGGCATGCCGACACAGATACGCAGTATTTT
CSASNRGHADTDTQYF
>.|many|TRBV7-9|TRBJ2-1
TGTGCCAGCAGCTTCAGGGATGAGCAGTTCTTC
CASSFRDEQFF
>TRBD1|many|TRBV29-1|TRBJ1-2
TGCAGCGTAGGGGACAGAGGTGGCTACACCTTC
CSVGDRGGYTF
>TRBD2|many|TRBV7-8|TRBJ2-1
TGTGCCAGCAGCTTTATGTTTAGCGGGATCGCGGGTGAGCAGTTCTTC
CASSFMFSGIAGEQFF
>.|many|TRBV5-1|TRBJ2-3
TGCGCCAGCAGCTTGTTTGCTAGCGGCACAGATACGCAGTATTTT
CASSLFASGTDTQYF
>TRBD2|few|TRBV6-1|TRBJ2-3
TGTGCCAGCAGGGGCGGGAGTTGGGTCACAGATACGCAGTATTTT
CASRGGSWVTDTQYF
>.|many|TRBV7-6|TRBJ2-1
TGTGCCAGCAGCTTAGGGTTAACCACCTACAATGAGCAGTTCTTC
CASSLGLTTYNEQFF
>.|many|TRBV6-5|TRBJ2-4
TGTGCCAGCAGTTACCCCAACTCCCTGAGGGCCCTAGCCAAAAACATTCAGTACTTC
CASSYPNSLRALAKNIQYF
>.|many|TRBV5-1|TRBJ2-7
TGCGCCAGCCCCCCTCGGCGCCCCTACGAGCAGTACTTC
CASPPRRPYEQYF
>TRBD2|.|TRBV5-1|TRBJ2-7
TGCGCCAGCAGCTTGGTTCCGGGAGGAGAATACGAGCAGTACTTC
CASSLVPGGEYEQYF
>.|.|TRBV20-1|TRBJ2-1
TGCAGTGCCCAGGCAAATGAGCAGTTCTTC
CSAQANEQFF
>.|.|TRBV5-1|TRBJ1-1
TGCGCCAGCAGCTTCTCAGGACTCATGAACACTGAAGCTTTCTTT
CASSFSGLMNTEAFF
>TRBD2|.|TRBV2|TRBJ2-1
TGTGCCAGCAGTGAGAGCGGGAGGACCCGCTCCTACAATGAGCAGTTCTTC
CASSESGRTRSYNEQFF
>.|.|TRBV10-3|TRBJ2-1
TGTGCCATCAGTGAGTCCCCTAGCCTGAGCTCCTACAATGAGCAGTTCTTC
CAISESPSLSSYNEQFF
>.|many|TRBV5-6|TRBJ2-2
TGTGCCAGCAGCCAATTTGGGACCTCAACCGGGGAGCTGTTTTTT
CASSQFGTSTGELFF
>TRBD1|many|TRBV12-3/TRBV12-4|TRBJ1-2
TGTGCCAGCAGTTCCGGGACAGGCCAGGGAGGCTACACCTTC
CASSSGTGQGGYTF
>TRBD1|few|TRBV5-1|TRBJ2-5
TGCGCCAGCAGCGGTGGACAGGGTGTAGAGACCCAGTACTTC
CASSGGQGVETQYF
>TRBD1|few|TRBV20-1|TRBJ2-5
TGCAGCGCTGTAGGGGGCAAAGAGACCCAGTACTTC
CSAVGGKETQYF
>TRBD2|few|TRBV20-1|TRBJ2-1
TGCAGTGCCGCAAGCGGGAGATCCTACAATGAGCAGTTCTTC
CSAASGRSYNEQFF
>.|.|TRBV2|TRBJ1-6
TGTGCCAGCAGTTCTGGAGGACTTTTGACGAATTATAATTCACCCCTCCACTTT
CASSSGGLLTNYNSPLHF
>.|many|TRBV5-1|TRBJ2-5
TGCGCCAGCAGCTTACCGGGACTTCTAGAGACCCAGTACTTC
CASSLPGLLETQYF
>TRBD2|many|TRBV7-8|TRBJ2-1
TGTGCCAGCAGACAAGGGCGACTAGCGGGAACCAATGAGCAGTTCTTC
CASRQGRLAGTNEQFF
>TRBD1|many|TRBV5-1|TRBJ1-6
TGCGCCAGCAGCTCGCGGACAGGGGTGAATTCACCCCTCCACTTT
CASSSRTGVNSPLHF
>.|.|TRBV7-2|TRBJ2-7
TGTGCCAGCAGCTTAGGGACTTTTAGCTCCTACGAGCAGTACTTC
CASSLGTFSSYEQYF
>TRBD2|few|TRBV7-8|TRBJ2-1
TGTGCCAGCAGCTTGTCGGTTGTTCTAGCGGGCTACAATGAGCAGTTCTTC
CASSLSVVLAGYNEQFF
>.|many|TRBV24-1|TRBJ1-3
TGTGCCACCAGTGACCCTAGAACTGGAAACACCATATATTTT
CATSDPRTGNTIYF
>.|few|TRBV7-9|TRBJ2-7
TGTGCCAGCAGCTTAGCTCTCCGAGACAGCGGCTACGAGCAGTACTTC
CASSLALRDSGYEQYF